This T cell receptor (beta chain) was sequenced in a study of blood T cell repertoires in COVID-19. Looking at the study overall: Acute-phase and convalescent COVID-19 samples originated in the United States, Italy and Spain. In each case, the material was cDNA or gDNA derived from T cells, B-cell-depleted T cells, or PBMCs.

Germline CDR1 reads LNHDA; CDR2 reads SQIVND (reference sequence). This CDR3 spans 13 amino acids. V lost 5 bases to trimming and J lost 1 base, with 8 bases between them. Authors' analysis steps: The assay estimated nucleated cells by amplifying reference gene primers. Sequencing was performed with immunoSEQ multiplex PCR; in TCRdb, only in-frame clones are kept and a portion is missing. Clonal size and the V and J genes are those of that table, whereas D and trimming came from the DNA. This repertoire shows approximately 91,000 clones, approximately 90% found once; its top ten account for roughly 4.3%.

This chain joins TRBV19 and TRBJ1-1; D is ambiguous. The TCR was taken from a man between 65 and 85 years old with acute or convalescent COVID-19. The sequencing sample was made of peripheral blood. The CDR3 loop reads CASSSFWNTEAFF. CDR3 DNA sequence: TGTGCCAGTAGTTCTTTCTGGAACACTGAAGCTTTCTTT. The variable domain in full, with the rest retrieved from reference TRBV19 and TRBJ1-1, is DGGITQSPKYLFRKEGQNVTLSCEQNLNHDAMYWYRQDPGQGLRLIYYSQIVNDFQKGDIAEGYSVSREKKESFPLTVTSAQKNPTAFYLCASSSFWNTEAFFGQGTRLTVV.